Shown below are 5 T cell receptor beta chains from a single sample sequenced in a study of T cell responses to AZD1222 COVID-19 vaccine. Profiling relied on immunoSEQ multiplex PCR, and the TCRdb table lists in-frame clones only, not all of them. The sample has about 100,000 clones; 88% are singletons. Sequencing used peripheral blood, obtained on day 0 of AZD1222 vaccination. These receptors originate from an adult in good health.

CDR3 residues: CSVPGPTPGAQHF. CDR3 sequence (DNA): TGCAGCGTCCCAGGACCGACCCCAGGGGCCCAGCATTTT. The chain recombines TRBV29-1 with TRBJ1-5, with D possibly TRBD1 on 6 matching bases. Germline CDR1 is SQVTM and CDR2 is ANQGSEA. The CDR3 covers 13 residues. V was shortened by 6 bases and J by 11 bases, with 20 bases between the two germline ends.

The rearrangement joins TRBV5-1 to TRBJ2-7, with TRBD1 as a possible D gene (5 bases). CDR1 is SGHRS and CDR2 is YFSETQ in the germline V gene. CDR3 length: 16 residues. V lost 2 bases and J lost 2, with 17 bases in between. CDR3 amino acids: CASSFSAFRGPYEQYF. The CDR3 DNA reads TGCGCCAGCAGCTTCAGCGCTTTTAGGGGTCCCTACGAGCAGTACTTC.

The genes are TRBV19 and TRBJ2-7; tentatively, D is TRBD1 (5 bases). V lost 1 base and J 12 bases, leaving 19 bases between the germline ends. Per germline, CDR1 LNHDA and CDR2 SQIVND (reference sequence). The CDR3 is made up of 14 amino acids. The CDR3 DNA is TGTGCCAGTAGTATAGTCCAGACAGAACCTGAACTGTACTTC. It is translated as CASSIVQTEPELYF.

CDR3 DNA: TGTGCCAGTAGTATGGGACTAGCGGGAACCCAAGAGACCCAGTACTTC. This codes for CASSMGLAGTQETQYF. The chain uses TRBV19 and TRBJ2-5; TRBD2 matches at 13 bases. This CDR3 is 16 amino acids long. Trimming took 3 bases from V and 1 from J; bases not matched to a gene: 2. The germline CDR1 and CDR2 sequences are LNHDA and SQIVND (reference sequence).

This clone was seen more than once but under ten times. This chain connects TRBV6-2 or TRBV6-3 to TRBJ1-4; no reliable D call. Trimming stripped 5 bases from V and 0 bases from J, with 13 bases between. Germline assignment: CDR1 MNHEY and CDR2 SVGEGT. The CDR3 length is 16 residues. The CDR3 coding sequence is TGTGCCAGCAGTCGAGCGGCAGCAGCAACTAATGAAAAACTGTTTTTT. As protein: CASSRAAAATNEKLFF.